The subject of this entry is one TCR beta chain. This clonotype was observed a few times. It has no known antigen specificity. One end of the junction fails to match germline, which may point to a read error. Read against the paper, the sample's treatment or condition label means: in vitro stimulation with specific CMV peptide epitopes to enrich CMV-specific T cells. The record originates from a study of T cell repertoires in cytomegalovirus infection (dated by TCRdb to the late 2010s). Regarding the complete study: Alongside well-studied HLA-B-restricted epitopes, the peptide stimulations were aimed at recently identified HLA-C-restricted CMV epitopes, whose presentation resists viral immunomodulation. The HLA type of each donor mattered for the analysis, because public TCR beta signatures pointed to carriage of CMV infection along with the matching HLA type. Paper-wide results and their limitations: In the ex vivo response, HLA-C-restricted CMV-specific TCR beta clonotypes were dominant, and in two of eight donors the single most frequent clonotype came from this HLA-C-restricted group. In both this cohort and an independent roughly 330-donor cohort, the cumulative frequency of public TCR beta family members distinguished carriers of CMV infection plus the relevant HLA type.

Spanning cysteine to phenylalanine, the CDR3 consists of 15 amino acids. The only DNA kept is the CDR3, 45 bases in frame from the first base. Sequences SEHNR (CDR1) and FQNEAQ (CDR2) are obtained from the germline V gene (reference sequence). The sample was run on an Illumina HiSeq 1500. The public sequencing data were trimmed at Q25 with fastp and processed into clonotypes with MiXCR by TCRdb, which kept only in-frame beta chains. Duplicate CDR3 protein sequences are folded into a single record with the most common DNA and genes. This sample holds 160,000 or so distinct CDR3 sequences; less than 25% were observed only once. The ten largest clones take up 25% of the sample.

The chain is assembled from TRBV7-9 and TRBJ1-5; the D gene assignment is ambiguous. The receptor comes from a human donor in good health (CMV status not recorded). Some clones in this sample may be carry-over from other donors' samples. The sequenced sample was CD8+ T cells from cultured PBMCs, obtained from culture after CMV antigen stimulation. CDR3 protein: CASSLAGNRNQPQHF. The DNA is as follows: TGTGCCAGCAGCCTAGCGGGGAACCGCAATCAGCCCCAGCATTTT.